This T cell receptor (beta chain) derives from a study of blood T cell repertoires in COVID-19. Assay: immunoSEQ multiplex PCR; the TCRdb copy retains only in-frame clones and omits some. This table has 150,000 or so clones, over 80% appearing once. J was trimmed by 5 bases and V by 0 bases; bases with no gene match: 9. Germline values: CDR1 LGHNA, CDR2 YNFKEQ. This CDR3 comprises 17 residues. This sequence joins TRBV4-2 and TRBJ2-3; 9 nucleotides agree with TRBD2. The sequenced sample consisted of peripheral blood. The origin of this receptor is a woman aged 60 to 75 with acute or convalescent COVID-19. CDR3 protein: CASSQERGGGAEDTQYF. DNA of the CDR3: TGTGCCAGCAGCCAAGAAAGGGGCGGGGGGGCCGAAGATACGCAGTATTTT.